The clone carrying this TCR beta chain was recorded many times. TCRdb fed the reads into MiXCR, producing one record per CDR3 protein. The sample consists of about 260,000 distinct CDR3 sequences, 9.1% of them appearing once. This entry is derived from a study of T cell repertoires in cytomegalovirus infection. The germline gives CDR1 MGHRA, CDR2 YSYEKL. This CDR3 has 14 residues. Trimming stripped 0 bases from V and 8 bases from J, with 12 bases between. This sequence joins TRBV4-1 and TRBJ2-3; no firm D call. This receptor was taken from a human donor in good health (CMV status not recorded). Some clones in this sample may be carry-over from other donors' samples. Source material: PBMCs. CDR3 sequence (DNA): TGCGCCAGCAGCCAAGAAAGTACGCGTGGTACGCAGTATTTT. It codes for CASSQESTRGTQYF.